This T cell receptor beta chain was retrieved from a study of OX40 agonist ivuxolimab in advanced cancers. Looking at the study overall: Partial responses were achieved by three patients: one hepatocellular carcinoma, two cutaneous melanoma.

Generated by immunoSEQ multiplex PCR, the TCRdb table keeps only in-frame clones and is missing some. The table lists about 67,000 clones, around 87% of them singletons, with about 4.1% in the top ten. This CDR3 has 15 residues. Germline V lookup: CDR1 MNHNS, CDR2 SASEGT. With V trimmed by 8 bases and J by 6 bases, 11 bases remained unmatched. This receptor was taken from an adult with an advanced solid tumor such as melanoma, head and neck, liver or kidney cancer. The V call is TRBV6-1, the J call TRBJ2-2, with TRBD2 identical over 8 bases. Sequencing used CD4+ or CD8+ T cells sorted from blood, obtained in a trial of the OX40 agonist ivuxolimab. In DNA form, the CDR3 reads TGTGCCAGCGCAGAACGAGCGGGAGCCGCCGGGGAGCTGTTTTTT. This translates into CASAERAGAAGELFF.